These T cell receptor beta chains were read from a single sample in a study of blood T cell repertoires in COVID-19. The table came from immunoSEQ multiplex PCR; TCRdb's copy has only in-frame clones and leaves some out. The repertoire includes approximately 120,000 clones, more than 85% of them detected once, and about 20% sits in the top ten. Sequenced input: peripheral blood. These receptors originate from a human donor with acute or convalescent COVID-19. The donor label of this sample is uncertain. CDR3s include the opening cysteine and the closing phenylalanine or tryptophan.

J: TRBJ1-3
V: TRBV18
CDR3: CASSPRDRGGGNTIYF

J: TRBJ2-3
V: TRBV7-2
CDR3: CASSLSPLTDTQYF

J: TRBJ2-2
V: TRBV7-3
CDR3: CASQQGFLTGELFF

J: TRBJ2-3
V: TRBV30
CDR3: CAWSLLAGGTGDTQYF

J: TRBJ2-5
V: TRBV5-6
CDR3: CASSWGTVQETQYF

J: TRBJ2-7
V: TRBV6-5
CDR3: CASSYSRNGEYEQYF

J: TRBJ1-2
V: TRBV6-4
CDR3: CASTCIGRTQRYYGYTF

J: TRBJ1-6
V: TRBV7-2
CDR3: CASSYRTGGNSPLHF

J: TRBJ1-2
V: TRBV2
CDR3: CASSVIAAAGYGYTF

J: TRBJ1-2
V: TRBV7-2
CDR3: CASSPQTGLGNYGYTF

J: TRBJ2-1
V: TRBV4-2
CDR3: CASSQVSGTGGNEQFF

J: TRBJ2-7
V: TRBV6-2/TRBV6-3
CDR3: CASSYSPGLAGGPYEQYF

J: TRBJ2-5
V: TRBV15
CDR3: CATSSSGGSGQETQYF

J: TRBJ1-3
V: TRBV5-1
CDR3: CASSLGQASGNTIYF